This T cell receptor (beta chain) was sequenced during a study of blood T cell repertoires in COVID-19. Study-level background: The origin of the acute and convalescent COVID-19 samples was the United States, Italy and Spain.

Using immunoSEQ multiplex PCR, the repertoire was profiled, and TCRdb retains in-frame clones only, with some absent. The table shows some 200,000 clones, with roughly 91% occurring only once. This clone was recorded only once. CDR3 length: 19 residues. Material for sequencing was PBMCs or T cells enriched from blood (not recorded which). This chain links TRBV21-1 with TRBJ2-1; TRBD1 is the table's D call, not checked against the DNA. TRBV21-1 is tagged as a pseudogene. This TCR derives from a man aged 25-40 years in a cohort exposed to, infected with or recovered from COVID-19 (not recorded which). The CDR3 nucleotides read TGTGCCAGCAGCACGTTAAGTTGCCGCGCAGGCAGCTCCTACAATGAGCAGTTCTTC. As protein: CASSTLSCRAGSSYNEQFF.